Below, 32 T cell receptor beta chains from the same sample are listed, as sequenced in a study of T cell responses to AZD1222 COVID-19 vaccine. Assay used: immunoSEQ multiplex PCR; TCRdb lists only in-frame clones, some missing. The sample shows over 150,000 clones, 80% to 90% of them seen only once. The specimen comprised peripheral blood, sampled on day 0 of MenACWY control vaccination. The receptors derive from an adult in good health.

The genes are TRBV18 and TRBJ2-1, with 8 nucleotides matching TRBD2. The CDR3 covers 15 residues. With 3 bases clipped from V and 4 bases from J, the junction kept 5 bases outside the gene matches. Germline-derived CDR1 and CDR2 are KGHSH and LQKENI. CDR3 protein: CASSPGGGAYNEQFF. CDR3 bases: TGTGCCAGCTCACCCGGGGGGGGCGCTTACAATGAGCAGTTCTTC.

The chain links TRBV18 to TRBJ1-1; possible D gene TRBD1, 6 bases. The CDR3 is 14 amino acids. CDR1 is KGHSH and CDR2 is LQKENI in the germline V gene. V was clipped by 3 bases and J by 3 bases, with 11 bases between them. The CDR3 nucleotides are TGTGCCAGCTCACCGTTACAGGGCGACACTGAAGCTTTCTTT. It yields the protein CASSPLQGDTEAFF. The full variable domain, completed using reference TRBV18 and TRBJ1-1, is NAGVMQNPRHLVRRRGQEARLRCSPMKGHSHVYWYRQLPEEGLKFMVYLQKENIIDESGMPKERFSAEFPKEGPSILRIQQVVRGDSAAYFCASSPLQGDTEAFFGQGTRLTVV.

This clone appeared once. The chain recombines TRBV9 with TRBJ1-1; 8 nucleotides align to TRBD1. Germline trimming cut 4 bases from V and 8 bases from J; bases unmatched to any gene: 10. The CDR3 consists of 14 residues. CDR1 and CDR2 from the germline V gene are SGDLS and YYNGEE. This CDR3 reads CASSFNPQGEEAFF. CDR3 bases: TGTGCCAGCAGCTTCAATCCACAGGGGGAAGAAGCTTTCTTT.

The chain links TRBV24-1 to TRBJ1-1, with D possibly being TRBD1 (6 bases). The CDR3 has 14 residues. Trimming left V 2 bases short and J 1 base short, with 7 bases between. Germline V gives CDR1 KGHDR, CDR2 SFDVKD. CDR3 protein: CATSDSRGNTEAFF. CDR3 DNA: TGTGCCACCAGTGATTCCAGGGGGAACACTGAAGCTTTCTTT.

CDR3 region: CASSQRTGVGNTIYF. The DNA of the CDR3 is TGTGCCAGCAGCCAACGAACAGGGGTCGGAAACACCATATATTTT. This chain uses TRBV3-1 (or the pseudogene TRBV3-2) with TRBJ1-3, with TRBD1 matching 7 bases. Germline lookup yields CDR1 LGHDT and CDR2 YNNKEL (reference sequence). V was clipped by 2 bases and J by 4 bases; unmatched bases: 5. The length of the CDR3 is 15 residues.

The rearrangement joins TRBV29-1 to TRBJ2-1, with 7 bases matching TRBD1. CDR1 is SQVTM and CDR2 is ANQGSEA in the germline V gene. V dropped 4 bases and J dropped 5; count of bases not matched to a gene: 14. The CDR3 extends over 16 amino acids. DNA of the CDR3: TGCAGCGTTGGTGGGGTCGACAGGGCTAATAACAATGAGCAGTTCTTC. Its translation: CSVGGVDRANNNEQFF.

The chain recombines TRBV13 with TRBJ2-5; 12 positions agree with TRBD2. Germline V CDR1 and CDR2: PRHDT, FYEKMQ (reference sequence). There are 15 residues in the CDR3. The V and J ends lost 4 bases and 3 bases, in that order; junction bases with no gene match: 3. The CDR3 DNA is TGTGCCAGCAGCTACCGACTAGCGGGAGAAGAGACCCAGTACTTC. This sequence encodes CASSYRLAGEETQYF.

The V call is TRBV5-1, the J call TRBJ1-2; 8 bases are a match to TRBD1. After removal of 0 bases from V and 1 base from J, the junction contained 5 bases not matched to a gene. The length of the CDR3 is 16 residues. From germline, CDR1 is SGHRS and CDR2 YFSETQ. The CDR3 sequence: CASSLGQGIVNYGYTF. CDR3 in DNA: TGCGCCAGCAGCTTGGGACAGGGGATCGTTAACTATGGCTACACCTTC.

V gene TRBV30 combines with J gene TRBJ2-7, with TRBD1 matching 8 bases. Germline CDR1 reads GTSNPN; CDR2 reads SVGIG (reference sequence). CDR3 size: 13 residues. J lost 5 bases, V lost 3 bases, and 6 bases had no gene match. Written as DNA, the CDR3 is TGTGCCTGGAGCCCGACAGGGGCCCACGAGCAGTACTTC. Amino acids: CAWSPTGAHEQYF.

J is TRBJ2-7 and V is TRBV21-1; TRBD1 is the table's D call and was not checked against the DNA. TRBV21-1 is noted as a pseudogene. CDR3 length: 14 residues. The CDR3 nucleotides read TGTGCCAGCAGCAAGCGGACAGGGGGCACCGAGCAGTACTTC. Protein product: CASSKRTGGTEQYF.

J is TRBJ1-6 and V is TRBV3-1 (or the pseudogene TRBV3-2), with D possibly TRBD1 on 6 matching bases. The CDR3 has 15 amino acids. The germline gives CDR1 LGHDT, CDR2 YNNKEL (reference sequence). The V and J ends lost 6 bases and 6 bases respectively, with 15 bases between them. This CDR3 is CASRATGSGNSPLHF. In nucleotides, the CDR3 is TGTGCCAGCAGAGCGACAGGTTCGGGTAATTCACCCCTCCACTTT.

The chain carries TRBV7-2 and TRBJ2-2; possible D gene TRBD1, 5 bases. The CDR3 contains 13 residues. Germline values: CDR1 SGHTA, CDR2 FQGNSA. Trimming left V 6 bases short and J 7 bases short, with 12 bases between. The CDR3 protein is CASSLSQGGELFF. The DNA for the CDR3 is TGTGCCAGCAGTCTTAGTCAGGGCGGGGAGCTGTTTTTT. Supplemented by reference TRBV7-2 and TRBJ2-2, the full variable domain reads GAGVSQSPSNKVTEKGKDVELRCDPISGHTALYWYRQSLGQGLEFLIYFQGNSAPDKSGLPSDRFSAERTGGSVSTLTIQRTQQEDSAVYLCASSLSQGGELFFGEGSRLTVL.

This clone came up once. V and J are TRBV5-6 and TRBJ1-6, with D maybe TRBD1 (5 bases). The CDR3 runs 15 residues. Trimming took 0 bases from V and 5 from J, leaving 9 bases between them. Per the germline V gene, CDR1 is SGHDT and CDR2 is YYEEEE. DNA for the CDR3: TGTGCCAGCAGCTTGGCCGAGGGGAATAATTCACCCCTCCACTTT. Its translation: CASSLAEGNNSPLHF.

The CDR3: CASSFAAGYGYTF. The CDR3 DNA is TGCGCCAGCAGCTTCGCCGCAGGATATGGCTACACCTTC. The chain joins TRBV5-1 to TRBJ1-2, with D unclear. Trimming took off 2 bases at V and 5 bases at J, with 10 bases between the two ends. Per the germline V gene, CDR1 is SGHRS and CDR2 is YFSETQ. The CDR3 totals 13 residues.

This chain connects TRBV7-9 to TRBJ1-2; TRBD1 aligns across 10 bases. Unmatched junction bases numbered 5, after V lost 3 bases and J lost 4 bases. The CDR3 covers 15 residues. Germline-derived CDR1 and CDR2 are SEHNR and FQNEAQ (reference sequence). CDR3 nucleotide sequence: TGTGCCAGCAGCTTTAGGAGGACAGGGGGCTATGGCTACACCTTC. Protein: CASSFRRTGGYGYTF.

The rearrangement uses TRBV27 and TRBJ2-1; 7 nucleotides line up with TRBD2. V shed 0 bases, J shed 7 bases, and the junction held 6 bases outside the gene matches. Looked up from germline, CDR1 is MNHEY and CDR2 is SMNVEV (reference sequence). The CDR3 is 15 residues long. The CDR3 is CASSLSAGLQNEQFF. CDR3 DNA sequence: TGTGCCAGCAGTTTATCAGCGGGACTTCAGAATGAGCAGTTCTTC.

In this sample, this clone turned up a few times. This sequence joins TRBV5-6 and TRBJ1-5; TRBD1 agrees at 8 bases. The CDR3 sequence is 14 residues long. The V and J ends lost 5 bases and 7 bases, in that order; junction bases with no gene match: 8. CDR1 and CDR2 (germline): SGHDT, YYEEEE. The CDR3 DNA follows: TGTGCCAGCAGGTTACAGGGGGGTACGCAGCCCCAGCATTTT. Its translation: CASRLQGGTQPQHF.

The rearrangement links TRBV5-6 to TRBJ2-3, with no clear D. The V end was cut by 2 bases, the J end by 0 bases, with 7 bases between. The germline CDR1 and CDR2 sequences are SGHDT and YYEEEE. This CDR3 is 14 amino acids long. The CDR3: CASSLGPSTDTQYF. In nucleotides, the CDR3 is TGTGCCAGCAGCTTAGGGCCGAGCACAGATACGCAGTATTTT.

This clone appeared a single time. J is TRBJ2-3 and V is TRBV5-5; 9 positions agree with TRBD1. The CDR3 spans 16 residues. From germline, CDR1 is SGHKS and CDR2 YYEKEE (reference sequence). The V and J ends lost 4 bases and 4 bases, in that order; junction bases with no gene match: 10. Here the CDR3 reads CASSQRTGAPPDTQYF. The CDR3 DNA sequence: TGTGCCAGCAGCCAGAGGACAGGGGCCCCGCCAGATACGCAGTATTTT.

The V and J genes are TRBV10-2 and TRBJ1-1; TRBD1 agrees at 7 bases. The trim removed 3 bases at V and 4 bases at J, leaving 8 bases unmatched. The germline gives CDR1 WSHSY, CDR2 SAAADI. CDR3 size: 15 residues. CDR3 in amino acids: CASSEGRGKVTEAFF. The CDR3 DNA reads TGCGCCAGCAGTGAAGGCAGGGGGAAGGTCACTGAAGCTTTCTTT.

This clone was counted a few times. CDR3 nucleotide sequence: TGTGCCAGCTCGACAGGGGATCGGGTTAGCAATCAGCCCCAGCATTTT. This translates into CASSTGDRVSNQPQHF. V usage is TRBV5-8 and J usage is TRBJ1-5, with 8 bases lining up with TRBD1. With 7 bases clipped from V and 0 bases from J, the junction kept 9 bases outside the gene matches. Germline values: CDR1 SGHTS, CDR2 YDEGEE. The CDR3 covers 16 residues.

The chain uses TRBV7-2 and TRBJ2-7; a possible D gene is TRBD2 (6 bases). The CDR3 has 14 amino acids. V shed 6 bases and J shed 2 bases, with 14 bases lying between them. Germline lookup yields CDR1 SGHTA and CDR2 FQGNSA. The CDR3 nucleotides are TGTGCCAGCAGACCTCATGGCGGGGCCTACGAGCAGTACTTC. Its translation: CASRPHGGAYEQYF.

This clone showed up just once. This chain links TRBV24-1 with TRBJ1-5; no reliable D call. This CDR3 region has 13 residues. Deletions cut 7 bases from V and 4 bases from J, with 10 bases between. Germline V gene data show CDR1 as KGHDR and CDR2 as SFDVKD. The CDR3 DNA reads as TGTGCCACCAGCGGACGGACGAATCAGCCCCAGCATTTT. Its translation: CATSGRTNQPQHF.

Only one count was recorded for this clone. The rearrangement uses TRBV6-5 and TRBJ1-5, with TRBD1 matching over 7 bases. Trimming removed 8 bases from V and 4 bases from J; junction bases left unmatched: 8. Germline V gives CDR1 MNHEY, CDR2 SVGAGI. The CDR3 has 14 amino acids. The CDR3 DNA reads TGTGCCAGCTGGACAGGTCTAGGGAATCAGCCCCAGCATTTT. This codes for CASWTGLGNQPQHF.

This clone was counted between two and nine times. The chain carries TRBV27 and TRBJ2-7; perhaps TRBD1 as D (5 bases). The V end lost 5 bases, the J end lost 3 bases, and 17 bases lay between the germline ends. Per germline, CDR1 MNHEY and CDR2 SMNVEV (reference sequence). This CDR3 region has 15 residues. CDR3 coding DNA: TGTGCCAGCAGTATTTCTAGGGGTCCTAACTACGAGCAGTACTTC. Protein product: CASSISRGPNYEQYF.

This clone was counted once. The chain combines TRBV19 with TRBJ2-2, with D perhaps matching TRBD1 (5 bases). CDR1 LNHDA and CDR2 SQIVND come from the germline V gene (reference sequence). V lost 2 bases to trimming and J lost 3 bases, with 10 bases between them. This CDR3 comprises 15 residues. The CDR3 region has the DNA TGTGCCAGTAGTATAAGGGGATTGGACACCGGGGAGCTGTTTTTT. It is translated as CASSIRGLDTGELFF.

The chain recombines TRBV27 with TRBJ1-3; D is unclear. Between the trimmed V and J ends, which lost 5 bases and 4 bases, there was a span of 12 bases. The CDR3 totals 14 residues. Germline V CDR1 and CDR2: MNHEY, SMNVEV (reference sequence). The CDR3 protein is CASSPGLGGNTIYF. DNA for the CDR3: TGTGCCAGCAGTCCGGGCTTGGGGGGAAACACCATATATTTT.

This chain connects TRBV5-5 to TRBJ2-1; 15 positions agree with TRBD2. Looked up from germline, CDR1 is SGHKS and CDR2 is YYEKEE (reference sequence). V lost 4 bases and J lost 10; bases outside the gene matches: 6. This CDR3 region has 15 residues. As DNA, the CDR3 is TGTGCCAGCAGCCCTACCGGGACTAGCGGGAGGGAGCAGTTCTTC. Translating it yields CASSPTGTSGREQFF.

The chain recombines TRBV28 with TRBJ2-1; 11 bases line up with TRBD1. The length of the CDR3 is 15 residues. The junction had 7 bases not matched to a gene; V was cut back by 4 bases and J by 8 bases. Germline values: CDR1 MDHEN, CDR2 SYDVKM. Written as DNA, the CDR3 is TGTGCCAGCAGTTCTCCGGGGACAGGGGGGGATGAGCAGTTCTTC. Protein product: CASSSPGTGGDEQFF.

The chain couples TRBV24-1 to TRBJ2-3, with TRBD1 matching 7 bases. The CDR3 spans 16 residues. Germline trimming cut 3 bases from V and 4 bases from J; bases unmatched to any gene: 9. The germline V gene encodes CDR1 KGHDR and CDR2 SFDVKD. For the CDR3, the DNA is TGTGCCACCAGTGATATGATCGGGACAGAGGCAGATACGCAGTATTTT. Protein: CATSDMIGTEADTQYF.

The chain recombines TRBV2 with TRBJ1-1; D perhaps matches TRBD1 (6 bases). CDR1 SNHLY and CDR2 FYNNEI come from the germline V gene. This CDR3 is built from 14 residues. The V and J ends lost 11 bases and 0 bases respectively, with 16 bases between them. The DNA for the CDR3 is TGTGCCGGATCTCTGGGACAAATGAACACTGAAGCTTTCTTT. Its protein is CAGSLGQMNTEAFF.

The chain joins TRBV5-1 to TRBJ1-3, with no clear D. With 1 base removed from V and 7 bases from J, the gap between germline ends came to 6 bases. In germline, CDR1 is SGHRS, CDR2 YFSETQ. The CDR3 runs to 12 residues. This CDR3 is CASSLPSNTIYF. DNA for the CDR3: TGCGCCAGCAGCTTGCCCTCGAACACCATATATTTT.